The rows below give T cell receptor beta chains drawn from one sample of a study of regulatory T cells in long-lasting Graves disease. Each CDR3 protein is one row after TCRdb ran MiXCR on the multiplex PCR reads. The sample comprises a few hundred thousand distinct CDR3 sequences, approximately 20% of which are singletons, and around 13% rests with the top ten. These data also formed part of another study, on T cells in Graves' hyperthyroidism and ophthalmopathy.

Sequencing was performed on peripheral blood mononuclear cells (PBMCs), taken at new diagnosis, from a patient treated with antithyroid drugs. These receptors were collected from a woman under 40 with Graves disease. The CDR3 runs from the conserved cysteine through the conserved F or W. D genes are given only for firm matches. Size tells how often a clone was seen (once, few, many) or the class of an expanded clone, and some rows leave it out.

d_gene,v_gene,abundance,j_gene,CDR3aa,CDR3nt
TRBD1,TRBV6-1,few,TRBJ1-2,CASRTGGVGSYTF,TGTGCCAGCAGAACAGGGGGCGTTGGGAGCTACACCTTC
TRBD1,TRBV3-1,many,TRBJ1-5,CASSQIREQGENQPQHF,TGTGCCAGCAGCCAAATCCGGGAACAGGGGGAGAATCAGCCCCAGCATTTT
.,TRBV20-1,.,TRBJ2-3,CSGGLSDTQYF,TGCAGTGGGGGGCTGTCAGATACGCAGTATTTT
TRBD2,TRBV14,.,TRBJ2-1,CASSQRSSAGGPREQFF,TGTGCCAGCAGCCAAAGGTCCTCTGCGGGGGGGCCCCGGGAGCAGTTCTTC
TRBD2,TRBV7-8,many,TRBJ2-1,CASSSDGLAGYNEQFF,TGTGCCAGCAGCTCCGACGGACTAGCGGGATACAATGAGCAGTTCTTC
.,TRBV18,.,TRBJ2-6,CASSDSQSGANVLTF,TGTGCCAGCTCAGACAGCCAATCTGGGGCCAACGTCCTGACTTTC
TRBD2,TRBV5-1,.,TRBJ2-1,CASSLAGGGFNEQFF,TGCGCCAGCAGCTTGGCCGGGGGGGGGTTCAATGAGCAGTTCTTC
.,TRBV6-1,many,TRBJ1-1,CASSERTVNTEAFF,TGTGCCAGCAGTGAACGGACGGTGAACACTGAAGCTTTCTTT
.,TRBV9,.,TRBJ1-1,CASSAYGTLNTGAFF,TGTGCCAGCAGCGCCTATGGGACCCTGAACACTGGAGCTTTCTTT
.,TRBV11-2,many,TRBJ1-2,CASSRLEPRGRGKRRDGYTF,TGTGCCAGCAGCCGTCTCGAGCCCCGGGGTCGGGGGAAACGAAGGGATGGCTACACCTTC
TRBD1,TRBV7-2,many,TRBJ1-1,CASRPGDRGQTGGEAFF,TGTGCCAGCAGACCCGGGGACAGGGGCCAAACAGGAGGTGAAGCTTTCTTT
.,TRBV10-3,.,TRBJ2-1,CAMRLESHNEQFF,TGTGCCATGAGACTAGAATCCCACAATGAGCAGTTCTTC
.,TRBV20-1,many,TRBJ1-2,CSASPGGGGNYGYTF,TGCAGTGCTAGCCCCGGTGGAGGGGGAAACTATGGCTACACCTTC
TRBD1,TRBV12-3/TRBV12-4,many,TRBJ1-2,CASSSGQGEHYGYTF,TGTGCCAGCAGTTCGGGACAGGGTGAGCACTATGGCTACACCTTC
.,TRBV6-1,many,TRBJ1-2,CASIPGPRAYGYTF,TGTGCCAGCATTCCGGGGCCCCGGGCCTATGGCTACACCTTC
TRBD2,TRBV2,many,TRBJ2-2,CASSASGGSTGELFF,TGTGCCAGCAGTGCTAGCGGGGGATCCACCGGGGAGCTGTTTTTT
TRBD1,TRBV20-1,many,TRBJ2-3,CSAPGTGGIGTDTQYF,TGCAGTGCTCCCGGGACAGGGGGCATCGGCACAGATACGCAGTATTTT
TRBD1,TRBV2,.,TRBJ2-7,CASSEAGTVSITEQYF,TGTGCCAGCAGTGAAGCAGGGACAGTGTCCATCACCGAGCAGTACTTC
.,TRBV9,.,TRBJ1-1,CASSAFKNTGAFF,TGTGCCAGCAGCGCCTTCAAGAACACTGGAGCTTTCTTT
TRBD2,TRBV5-1,many,TRBJ2-3,CASRRLPTSGGADTQYF,TGCGCCAGCAGACGGTTACCAACTAGCGGGGGTGCAGATACGCAGTATTTT
.,TRBV12-5,many,TRBJ1-1,CASGLVLFWSETMNTEAFF,TGTGCTAGTGGTTTGGTACTGTTCTGGTCCGAAACCATGAACACTGAAGCTTTCTTT
.,TRBV29-1,many,TRBJ1-4,CSVEDSARLGKLFF,TGCAGCGTTGAAGATTCGGCCAGGCTGGGAAAACTGTTTTTT